One and the same sample provided the 11 T cell receptor beta chains below, sequenced in a study of Graves' ophthalmopathy and Graves' hyperthyroidism (dated by TCRdb to between 2017 and 2018). TCRdb shows the sequencer as Illumina HiSeq 2000. For repertoire sequencing, TCR beta CDR3 regions were amplified from RNA transcripts. The first round was an RT-PCR using HTBI primers with the Qiagen OneStep RT-PCR kit, and this first round was followed by a second-round multiplex PCR, then size selection and purification. In TCRdb, the public reads were trimmed at Q25 with fastp and aligned with MiXCR, with productive beta chains retained. For every CDR3 protein sequence, its rows merge into one entry that carries the most common genes and DNA. The sample table shows some 750,000 distinct CDR3 sequences, and about 44% are seen once. The ten most abundant clones make up 40% to 55% of the sample. The sample taken for sequencing was peripheral blood. The receptors were gathered from an adult man with Graves' ophthalmopathy.

CDR3 residues: CASSMDRDRSYEQYF. The CDR3 bases are TGTGCCAGTAGTATGGATCGGGACCGATCCTACGAGCAGTACTTC. The chain is built from TRBV19 and TRBJ2-7, with D tentatively TRBD1 or TRBD2 (5 bases each). There are 15 residues in the CDR3. In germline, CDR1 is LNHDA, CDR2 SQIVND (reference sequence). With 3 bases removed from V and 1 base from J, the gap between germline ends came to 13 bases.

The CDR3 region has the DNA TGTGCCAGCAGGTCCAGGGAGAGCAATCAGCCCCAGCATTTT. Translation: CASRSRESNQPQHF. This chain uses TRBV6-6 with TRBJ1-5; D perhaps matches TRBD1 (5 bases). CDR1 and CDR2 (germline): MNHNY, SVGAGI (reference sequence). Trimming left V 6 bases short and J 1 base short, with 10 bases between. The CDR3 is 14 amino acids.

The chain links TRBV7-9 to TRBJ2-7; TRBD1 aligns across 7 bases. Trimming cost V 5 bases and J 5 bases; bases outside gene matches: 12. The length of the CDR3 is 15 residues. Germline CDR1 and CDR2: SEHNR and FQNEAQ (reference sequence). CDR3 amino acids: CASSRQGLLIDEQYF. CDR3 sequence (DNA): TGTGCCAGCAGCAGACAGGGTCTTTTAATCGACGAGCAGTACTTC. The variable domain in full, with the rest retrieved from reference TRBV7-9 and TRBJ2-7, is DTGVSQNPRHKITKRGQNVTFRCDPISEHNRLYWYRQTLGQGPEFLTYFQNEAQLEKSRLLSDRFSAERPKGSFSTLEIQRTEQGDSAMYLCASSRQGLLIDEQYFGPGTRLTVT.

This clonotype appeared a few times. The chain has TRBV7-2 and TRBJ2-7, with D maybe TRBD2 (6 bases). The CDR3 spans 15 residues. V was cut by 5 bases and J by 4 bases, with 18 bases left in between. CDR1 is SGHTA, CDR2 FQGNSA, per germline. The CDR3 sequence is CASSTGGVGAYEQYF. The CDR3 region has the DNA TGTGCCAGCAGCACGGGCGGGGTTGGCGCTTACGAGCAGTACTTC.

For this clonotype: At one boundary the junction diverges from the germline segment, which might be a read error. The gene calls are TRBV10-2 and TRBJ1-2, with 8 positions matching TRBD1. The CDR3 runs to 13 residues. CDR1 is WSHSY, CDR2 SAAADI, per germline. Here the CDR3 reads CASSYRGDYGYTF. Here the CDR3 DNA reads TGTGCCAGCAGTTACAGGGGGGACTATGGCTACACCTTC.

The rearrangement joins TRBV7-2 to TRBJ1-5; D uncertain. CDR1 and CDR2 from the germline V gene are SGHTA and FQGNSA. This CDR3 comprises 13 residues. The ends were cut back, 6 bases at V and 3 bases at J, with 9 bases in the middle. CDR3 nucleotide sequence: TGTGCCAGCAGTTCGCGGGCCAATCAGCCCCAGCATTTT. Translation: CASSSRANQPQHF.

This clonotype was detected a few times. The junction and the germline gene differ at one end; a read error may be behind it. V and J are TRBV20-1 and TRBJ1-6; no clear D. The germline gives CDR1 DFQATT, CDR2 SNEGSKA (reference sequence). The CDR3 contains 14 residues. In DNA form, the CDR3 reads TGCAGTACTAGAGTTCCGGGTGAAAGTTCACCCCTCCACTTT. It encodes CSTRVPGESSPLHF.

At least ten counts were recorded for this clonotype. The V and J genes are TRBV7-2 and TRBJ1-5, with a possible D match to TRBD1 (6 bases). Germline assignment: CDR1 SGHTA and CDR2 FQGNSA. Trimming pared 0 bases from V and 11 bases from J, leaving 11 bases between. This CDR3 comprises 13 residues. CDR3 DNA: TGTGCCAGCAGCTTAGCGGGGGGCCAGTCCCAGCATTTT. It translates to CASSLAGGQSQHF.

The sample holds many counts of this clonotype. The chain recombines TRBV29-1 with TRBJ1-1; D possibly corresponds to TRBD1 (5 bases). The V gene lost 4 bases and the J gene lost 3 bases, with 12 bases spanning the gap. Germline V gene sequence: CDR1 SQVTM, CDR2 ANQGSEA. The CDR3 loop spans 13 amino acids. Written as DNA, the CDR3 is TGCAGCGTTGGAACGATGGGGGACACTGAAGCTTTCTTT. Its translation: CSVGTMGDTEAFF.

This clonotype was detected many times. The rearrangement links TRBV7-9 to TRBJ1-3; 10 positions agree with TRBD1. In germline, CDR1 is SEHNR, CDR2 FQNEAQ (reference sequence). Trimming cost V 3 bases and J 2 bases; bases outside gene matches: 4. This CDR3 region has 16 residues. CDR3 DNA: TGTGCCAGCAGCTTGGCGGGGACAGGGGCTGGAAACACCATATATTTT. Translated: CASSLAGTGAGNTIYF.

The chain uses TRBV7-2 and TRBJ2-7, with 12 bases aligning to TRBD1. Germline V gene data show CDR1 as SGHTA and CDR2 as FQGNSA. With 4 bases clipped from V and 6 bases from J, the junction kept 4 bases outside the gene matches. The CDR3 has 14 residues. The CDR3 nucleotides are TGTGCCAGCAGCTGGGGACAGGGGGCTTCCGAGCAGTACTTC. It specifies CASSWGQGASEQYF.